Listed below are T cell receptor beta chains from one sample, sequenced in a study of blood T cell repertoires in COVID-19. Method: immunoSEQ multiplex PCR; TCRdb's copy keeps in-frame clones and lacks some. The sample includes approximately 100,000 clones, about 78% of them seen just once. The source material was peripheral blood. The receptors shown here come from a human donor in a cohort sampled during active or convalescent COVID-19. Both conserved end residues are part of each CDR3.

>TRBV2
CASSEIGLNSPLHF
>TRBV6-2/TRBV6-3
CASSTGAGGYNEQFF
>TRBV10-3
CAISLAGSTTSGNEQFF
>TRBV6-2/TRBV6-3
CASSYWTGPWFF
>TRBV7-2
CASSPGVNSPLHF
>TRBV5-4
CASSTGGAADTQYF
>TRBV28
CASRTDRGANTGELFF
>TRBV7-3
CASSTPPRNMNTEAFF
>TRBV18
CASSPGTGNSPLHF
>TRBV7-2
CASSLTGPFGELFF
>TRBV11-3
CASSLRLAGYQETQYF
>TRBV6-1
CASSEAGPTYNEQFF
>TRBV5-1
CASSTRYNEQFF
>TRBV2
CASSEASYWDSSYEQYF
>TRBV6-5
CASRTSGGGRGEQYF
>TRBV7-2
CASSLPSGTSGMSPLHF
>TRBV24-1
CATSGRTGGVSTDTQYF
>TRBV2
CASSRQGALDEQFF
>TRBV19
CASSMNGRMNTEAFF
>TRBV7-2
CASSSGLARGNEQFF
>TRBV2
CASSRSPGHNTGELFF
>TRBV18
CASSLDQAGYLAFF
>TRBV28
CASSLTAWGNQPQHF
>TRBV5-4
CASSNPSTRGTYGYTF
>TRBV30
CAWSVQSDSPLHF
>TRBV29-1
CSVERAGANIYGYTF
>TRBV18
CASSPDGTGAYGYTF
>TRBV18
CASSPRDSVRYEQYF
>TRBV7-2
CASRLSSGPETQYF
>TRBV5-1
CASSLLYGRGTDTQYF
>TRBV5-6
CATQSLGQGNEKLFF
>TRBV10-3
CAIYGPNYGYTF
>TRBV9
CASSVGSGWNYGYTF
>TRBV5-1
CASSLDRYGRNSPLHF
>TRBV13
CASSLGGTSGRAVETQYF
>TRBV2
CASSEGTGLYNEQFF
>TRBV12-3/TRBV12-4
CAIGGYNEQFF
>TRBV6-1
CASSEVSRGQAFF
>TRBV4-1
CASSQSGTRTNEQFF
>TRBV7-9
CASSFGGGGGYTEAFF
>TRBV15
CATSRGDYSNTGELFF
>TRBV19
CASSTPGGANVLTF